This T cell receptor (beta chain) came from a study of T cell repertoires in cytomegalovirus infection (dated by TCRdb to the late 2010s). The study in broad terms: Peptide stimulations targeted recently identified HLA-C-restricted CMV epitopes, whose presentation resists viral immunomodulation, together with well-studied HLA-B-restricted epitopes. Donor HLA type was relevant to the analysis, because carriage of CMV infection together with the matching HLA type was indicated by public TCR beta signatures.

Study-wide conclusions, independent of this receptor: The ex vivo response was dominated by HLA-C-restricted CMV-specific TCR beta clonotypes, and the single most frequent clonotype in two of eight donors was supplied by these HLA-C-restricted clonotypes. In both this cohort and an independent cohort of some 350 donors, the cumulative frequency of public TCR beta family members distinguished carriers of CMV infection plus the relevant HLA type.

There are 15 amino acids in the CDR3, from cysteine to phenylalanine inclusive. Just the 45-base CDR3 DNA is kept, in frame starting at base 1. Trimming takes 4 bases off V and 3 bases off J; junction bases not matched to a gene: 4. According to the germline V gene (reference sequence), CDR1 reads SEHNR and CDR2 reads FQNEAQ. These reads were obtained on an Illumina HiSeq 1500. TCRdb trimmed public reads at Q25 via fastp, called clones via MiXCR and kept in-frame beta chains. CDR3 protein duplicates are merged, each entry listing the most common genes and DNA. This sample holds fewer than 650,000 distinct CDR3 sequences; around 40% were observed only once. The ten largest clonotypes hold around 48% of the sample. Notes on this clonotype: Its binding antigen is unknown. Base qualities are not at hand, and no much larger clone is one base apart.

This specimen's treatment or condition label, per the study, means: in vitro stimulation with specific CMV peptide epitopes to enrich CMV-specific T cells. This specimen was cultured PBMCs, taken from culture after CMV antigen stimulation. This clonotype originated in a human donor in good health (CMV status not recorded). Some clones in this sample may be carry-over from other donors' samples. The chain uses TRBV7-9 and TRBJ1-2, and 11 junction bases match TRBD1. DNA sequence: TGTGCCAGCAGCTCCGGGACAGGGGGTCACTATGGCTACACCTTC. This is translated as CASSSGTGGHYGYTF.